This is a list of T cell receptor beta chains from one sample in a study of blood T cell repertoires in COVID-19. Profiling relied on immunoSEQ multiplex PCR, and the TCRdb table lists in-frame clones only, not all of them. The sample contains 250,000 to 300,000 clones, around 90% of which appear only once. The material sequenced was peripheral blood. The receptors derive from a woman in her 50s who had recovered from COVID-19. The CDR3 runs from the conserved cysteine through the conserved F or W. D genes are given only for firm matches. Clone size appears in some rows only: once, few, many, or a class for an expanded clone.

len	v_gene	d_gene	abundance	j_gene	CDR3aa	CDR3nt
16	TRBV4-3	TRBD1	many	TRBJ1-1	CASSQDTGTGGTEAFF	TGCGCCAGCAGCCAAGATACCGGGACAGGGGGCACTGAAGCTTTCTTT
16	TRBV6-1	TRBD1	.	TRBJ1-4	CASGGTGLTTNEKLFF	TGTGCCAGCGGTGGGACAGGACTTACAACTAATGAAAAACTGTTTTTT
14	TRBV19	.	.	TRBJ2-2	CASSSRVYTGELFF	TGTGCCAGTAGTTCGAGGGTCTACACCGGGGAGCTGTTTTTT
13	TRBV30	TRBD1	.	TRBJ1-2	CAWTHRQGGGYTF	TGTGCCTGGACCCACCGACAGGGCGGTGGCTACACCTTC
17	TRBV3-1/TRBV3-2	.	few	TRBJ1-2	CASSQDLGGGIDYGYTF	TGTGCCAGCAGCCAAGATTTGGGGGGAGGGATCGACTATGGCTACACCTTC
16	TRBV27	TRBD2	.	TRBJ2-1	CASSFLSGRAVSEQFF	TGTGCCAGCAGTTTTCTTAGCGGGAGGGCCGTGAGTGAGCAGTTCTTC
14	TRBV20-1	TRBD1	.	TRBJ1-2	CSASPDRTNYGYTF	TGCAGTGCTAGTCCGGACAGGACTAACTATGGCTACACCTTC
17	TRBV10-3	TRBD1	.	TRBJ1-1	CAISPGTDIRGNTEAFF	TGTGCCATCAGCCCCGGGACAGACATCAGAGGTAACACTGAAGCTTTCTTT
17	TRBV27	TRBD2	few	TRBJ2-3	CASSLVVSGRAADTQYF	TGTGCCAGCAGTTTAGTGGTTAGCGGGAGGGCCGCAGATACGCAGTATTTT
13	TRBV30	TRBD1	.	TRBJ1-1	CAWSGTENTEAFF	TGTGCCTGGTCCGGGACAGAGAACACTGAAGCTTTCTTT
17	TRBV9	TRBD1	.	TRBJ1-4	CASSVAMTGGGNEKLFF	TGTGCCAGCAGCGTAGCGATGACAGGGGGCGGCAATGAAAAACTGTTTTTT
16	TRBV18	TRBD1	.	TRBJ2-1	CASSPRRGRSYNEQFF	TGTGCCAGCTCACCGCGCAGGGGGCGGTCCTACAATGAGCAGTTCTTC
14	TRBV11-3	.	.	TRBJ1-1	CASSVGGENTEAFF	TGTGCCAGCAGCGTAGGGGGGGAAAACACTGAAGCTTTCTTT
18	TRBV7-9	TRBD1	few	TRBJ1-4	CASSLGQGKRLFNEKLFF	TGTGCCAGCAGCTTAGGACAGGGGAAGAGATTATTTAATGAAAAACTGTTTTTT
16	TRBV18	TRBD2	.	TRBJ2-1	CASSSERLAGVGEQFF	TGTGCCAGCTCCTCAGAACGACTAGCGGGAGTTGGCGAGCAGTTCTTC
14	TRBV27	.	.	TRBJ2-7	CASSLQGSSYEQYF	TGTGCCAGCAGTTTACAGGGGAGCTCCTACGAGCAGTACTTC
13	TRBV9	.	.	TRBJ1-1	CASSAVQGTEAFF	TGTGCCAGCAGCGCAGTACAGGGCACTGAAGCTTTCTTT
15	TRBV30	TRBD1	.	TRBJ1-5	CAWSVGTGPNQPQHF	TGTGCCTGGAGTGTGGGGACAGGTCCCAATCAGCCCCAGCATTTT
14	TRBV2	.	.	TRBJ1-2	CASSQQENGYGYTF	TGTGCCAGCAGCCAACAGGAGAATGGATATGGCTACACCTTC
15	TRBV9	.	few	TRBJ2-7	CASSVDQGLSYEQYF	TGTGCCAGCAGCGTAGATCAGGGACTCTCCTACGAGCAGTACTTC
16	TRBV7-2	TRBD1	.	TRBJ2-2	CASSLRDRGITGELFF	TGTGCCAGCAGCCTCCGGGACAGGGGAATCACCGGGGAGCTGTTTTTT
14	TRBV11-3	TRBD1	.	TRBJ1-1	CASSSGTGDAEAFF	TGTGCCAGCAGCTCCGGAACAGGGGACGCTGAAGCTTTCTTT
14	TRBV11-2	.	.	TRBJ2-7	CASSAGTVSYEQYF	TGTGCCAGCAGCGCGGGGACAGTTTCCTACGAGCAGTACTTC
19	TRBV2	TRBD2	once	TRBJ2-3	CASSALPGTSGRAISTQYF	TGTGCCAGCAGCGCCCTTCCCGGGACTAGCGGGAGGGCCATTTCTACGCAGTATTTT
14	TRBV7-2	.	.	TRBJ2-1	CASSIRRVWNEQFF	TGTGCCAGCAGCATACGGCGGGTTTGGAATGAGCAGTTCTTC
15	TRBV10-3	TRBD1	.	TRBJ1-2	CAISEPPAGGYGYTF	TGTGCCATCAGTGAGCCCCCGGCAGGGGGGTATGGCTACACCTTC
14	TRBV11-3	TRBD2	.	TRBJ2-7	CASSRTSGSYEQYF	TGTGCCAGCAGCCGTACTAGCGGGAGCTACGAGCAGTACTTC
14	TRBV4-3	TRBD1	.	TRBJ1-2	CASSHGQGEIGYTF	TGCGCCAGCAGCCACGGACAGGGGGAAATAGGCTACACCTTC
14	TRBV13	TRBD1	.	TRBJ2-7	CASSTRQGPYEQYF	TGTGCCAGCAGCACCAGACAGGGGCCCTACGAGCAGTACTTC
14	TRBV2	.	few	TRBJ1-1	CASSVPGANTEAFF	TGTGCCAGCAGTGTGCCGGGAGCGAACACTGAAGCTTTCTTT
16	TRBV7-2	TRBD1	.	TRBJ1-1	CASSSPQGRLWTEAFF	TGTGCCAGCAGCTCCCCACAGGGGCGGTTGTGGACTGAAGCTTTCTTT
15	TRBV5-1	TRBD1	.	TRBJ1-2	CASSFGQGADYGYTF	TGCGCCAGCAGCTTCGGACAGGGGGCAGACTATGGCTACACCTTC
16	TRBV5-1	.	.	TRBJ1-1	CASSPGLGGAATEAFF	TGCGCCAGCAGCCCGGGACTTGGGGGGGCGGCCACTGAAGCTTTCTTT
15	TRBV6-2/TRBV6-3	.	few	TRBJ1-2	CASSQPGRVHNGYTF	TGTGCCAGCAGCCAGCCCGGCAGGGTTCATAATGGCTACACCTTC
14	TRBV5-1	TRBD1	.	TRBJ1-2	CASTLTGDKDGYTF	TGCGCCAGCACCCTGACAGGGGATAAAGATGGCTACACCTTC
13	TRBV7-3	TRBD1	.	TRBJ1-2	CASSPDRGYGYTF	TGTGCCAGCAGCCCCGACAGGGGTTATGGCTACACCTTC
20	TRBV27	TRBD2	.	TRBJ2-2	CASSDWLAGGPFWETGELFF	TGTGCCAGCAGTGATTGGCTAGCGGGGGGACCATTCTGGGAGACCGGGGAGCTGTTTTTT
14	TRBV18	.	once	TRBJ1-4	CASSLLPENEKLFF	TGTGCCAGCTCACTCCTTCCCGAGAATGAAAAACTGTTTTTT
14	TRBV9	TRBD1	.	TRBJ2-5	CASSATGGRETQYF	TGTGCCAGCAGCGCCACAGGGGGCCGAGAGACCCAGTACTTC
16	TRBV28	TRBD1	.	TRBJ2-2	CASSLGGQGNTGELFF	TGTGCCAGCAGTTTAGGGGGACAGGGGAACACCGGGGAGCTGTTTTTT
14	TRBV10-3	TRBD1	.	TRBJ1-5	CAISESGGHQPQHF	TGTGCCATCAGTGAGTCAGGGGGCCATCAGCCCCAGCATTTT
14	TRBV5-1	TRBD1	.	TRBJ2-7	CASSFRDRDYEQYF	TGCGCCAGCAGCTTCCGGGACAGGGACTACGAGCAGTACTTC
14	TRBV5-1	TRBD1	.	TRBJ2-5	CASSHQGAEETQYF	TGCGCCAGCAGCCATCAGGGGGCCGAAGAGACCCAGTACTTC
16	TRBV9	TRBD1	.	TRBJ2-3	CASSVGGRGPEDTQYF	TGTGCCAGCAGCGTAGGGGGCAGGGGGCCTGAAGATACGCAGTATTTT
12	TRBV19	.	.	TRBJ1-1	CASRERGFKAFF	TGTGCCAGCAGAGAGAGAGGGTTTAAAGCTTTCTTT
16	TRBV7-2	.	.	TRBJ2-1	CASSLVGSGDYNEQFF	TGTGCCAGCAGCTTAGTGGGTAGCGGAGATTACAATGAGCAGTTCTTC
14	TRBV28	.	.	TRBJ2-7	CASSLFSGGYEQYF	TGTGCCAGCAGTTTATTCTCCGGGGGCTACGAGCAGTACTTC
12	TRBV6-5	.	.	TRBJ1-1	CASSPTPPRAFF	TGTGCCAGCAGTCCGACTCCACCTCGGGCTTTCTTT
12	TRBV15	.	.	TRBJ2-3	CATSRDIDTQYF	TGTGCCACCAGCAGAGATATAGATACGCAGTATTTT
18	TRBV4-3	TRBD1	.	TRBJ2-4	CASSGPPRGRLGKNIQYF	TGCGCCAGCAGCGGACCACCCAGGGGGCGGCTTGGCAAAAACATTCAGTACTTC
13	TRBV6-5	.	.	TRBJ2-1	CASSTRQFVEQFF	TGTGCCAGCAGTACCCGACAGTTCGTTGAGCAGTTCTTC
14	TRBV7-2	TRBD1	.	TRBJ1-2	CASRHPGTDYGYTF	TGTGCCAGCAGGCACCCCGGGACAGACTATGGCTACACCTTC
15	TRBV9	TRBD2	.	TRBJ2-1	CASSSWTSGDNEQFF	TGTGCCAGCAGCTCCTGGACTAGCGGGGACAATGAGCAGTTCTTC